The sequence of this T cell receptor (beta chain) was determined in a study of beta chain features in type 1 diabetes. Every bit of the isolated RNA underwent reverse transcription, so sequencing read expressed TCRB transcripts. Assay: immunoSEQ multiplex PCR; the TCRdb copy retains only in-frame clones and omits some. The table records approximately 260,000 clones, approximately 25% of them present only once. On this clone: Its antigen is still unknown.

The V gene's germline CDR1 is LGHNA and CDR2 YNFKEQ. V lost 0 bases to trimming and J lost 5 bases, with 7 bases between them. The CDR3 totals 13 residues. Whole-study findings and limits: The naive, central memory and Treg TCRB repertoires looked more alike in patients than they did in healthy donors. Among patients with Type 1 diabetes, TCRB CDR3s were moderately but significantly shorter in every one of the four CD4+ subsets. In type 1 diabetes patients, VDJ junctions had fewer insertions; deletions at these junctions were more frequent.

The chain has TRBV4-2 and TRBJ2-5; D call uncertain. The origin of this receptor is a woman younger than 45 with type 1 diabetes. The material sequenced was naive CD4+ T cells from blood. This chain's CDR3 is CASSQDRRETQYF. CDR3 nucleotides: TGTGCCAGCAGCCAAGATAGGCGGGAGACCCAGTACTTC.